This TCR beta chain was captured in a study of long-term antiretroviral therapy in people with HIV. Runs used v3.0 of the immunoSEQ assay and were done at survey level. Some clones are missing from TCRdb's copy, which holds only in-frame ones; the method was immunoSEQ multiplex PCR. The top ten clones hold 4% to 5% of a sample with 15,000 to 20,000 clones, approximately 80% of them seen once. CDR1 is SGHDN and CDR2 is FVKESK in the germline V gene. V lost 0 bases to trimming and J lost 6 bases, with 12 bases between them. The CDR3 loop spans 16 amino acids. V gene TRBV14 combines with J gene TRBJ1-6; D is unresolved. The sample here was unsorted PBMCs, taken 0.1 years before starting antiretroviral therapy. The receptor's source is a man aged 18 to 29 with HIV. CDR3 protein: CASSQDLTDVNSPLHF. Written as DNA, the CDR3 is TGTGCCAGCAGCCAAGATCTTACAGACGTTAATTCACCCCTCCACTTT.